This entry features one T cell receptor beta chain sequence. CDR1 is MNHEY and CDR2 is SVGEGT in the germline V gene. V was pared by 6 bases and J by 3 bases, with 20 bases between. The CDR3 contains 16 residues. Original data processing: Nucleated cell counts were estimated from reference gene primer amplification. Measured with immunoSEQ multiplex PCR; TCRdb has only the in-frame clones, and not every one. V and J calls and clone size come straight from that table; D and trimming were deduced from the DNA. Among about 280,000 clones listed, roughly four fifths were seen once. This sample was included in a study of blood T cell repertoires in COVID-19. Study details: Spain, Italy and the United States supplied samples that represented acute and convalescent COVID-19.

This clonotype was sampled from a woman between 45 and 65 years old who had recovered from COVID-19. Sequenced sample: peripheral blood. V and J are TRBV6-2 or TRBV6-3 and TRBJ2-5; tentative D call: TRBD2 (7 bases). CDR3 loop: CASSPGGREPKETQYF. DNA of the CDR3: TGTGCCAGCAGCCCCGGGGGGCGGGAGCCTAAAGAGACCCAGTACTTC.